This T cell receptor beta chain appears in the sequencing data of a study of blood T cells in healthy people across ages. A second 7 to 11 cycle PCR used barcoded and J-beta primers. From the 5' RACE reads, TCRdb called clonotypes with MiXCR, one entry per CDR3 protein. Of 600,000 to 1,000,000 distinct CDR3 sequences listed, roughly 25% are singletons. Overall study findings and caveats: Observed TCR beta diversity showed a strong correlation with the percentage of naive T cells as measured by flow cytometry.

This clonotype was seen more than once but under ten times. Its antigen remains unknown. V was trimmed by 1 base and J by 3 bases, leaving 16 bases between them. Germline CDR1 and CDR2: LGHNA and YSLEER. The CDR3 length is 17 residues. This same sample was also part of a study on T cells of mothers and their children. This second study says: Three healthy Caucasian mothers and their six children donated.

Sequenced sample: blood. The chain has TRBV4-3 and TRBJ2-1; D tentatively fits TRBD1 or TRBD2 (6 bases each). The origin of this receptor is a boy aged 5 to 17 in good health. CDR3 DNA sequence: TGCGCCAGCAGCCAAGGGTTGATGGGGGGCCGCTACAATGAGCAGTTCTTC. It codes for CASSQGLMGGRYNEQFF.